This T cell receptor beta chain comes out of a study of blood T cell repertoires in COVID-19. Study as a whole: COVID-19 samples, acute and convalescent, were from the United States, Italy and Spain. PBMCs, B-cell-depleted T cells, or T cells were the source of the cDNA or gDNA that made up the material.

The CDR3 covers 13 residues. Between the trimmed V and J ends, which lost 7 bases and 2 bases, there was a span of 12 bases. Germline V gene data show CDR1 as LNHDA and CDR2 as SQIVND (reference sequence). Clones were sequenced by immunoSEQ multiplex PCR, and TCRdb holds only the in-frame ones, with some missing. The sample has about 210,000 clones; about 91% are singletons. This sequence joins TRBV19 and TRBJ2-7, with D maybe TRBD1 (5 bases). The source is a man aged 18-30 years with active or convalescent COVID-19. Specimen: peripheral blood. CDR3 nucleotides: TGTGCCAGTATGGCCAGGGATGCCTACGAGCAGTACTTC. As protein: CASMARDAYEQYF. The full variable domain, rest sourced from reference TRBV19 and TRBJ2-7, is DGGITQSPKYLFRKEGQNVTLSCEQNLNHDAMYWYRQDPGQGLRLIYYSQIVNDFQKGDIAEGYSVSREKKESFPLTVTSAQKNPTAFYLCASMARDAYEQYFGPGTRLTVT.